The 20 T cell receptor beta chains in this list originate from one sample, sequenced in a study of T cell repertoires in cytomegalovirus infection. TCRdb recomputed calls from the reads with MiXCR, one row per CDR3 protein. The sample has about 740,000 distinct CDR3 sequences; under 40% are singletons. The sequencing input was PBMCs. These receptors were obtained from a human donor in good health (CMV status not recorded). Some clones in this sample may be carry-over from other donors' samples.

The table lists this clonotype with many counts. The genes are TRBV7-2 and TRBJ2-3; D may be TRBD2 (6 bases). Germline V gene data show CDR1 as SGHTA and CDR2 as FQGNSA. V was shortened by 3 bases and J by 5 bases, with 9 bases between the two germline ends. This CDR3 contains 13 residues. The CDR3 nucleotides read TGTGCCAGCAGCTTCGGAGGGATAGATACGCAGTATTTT. Translating it yields CASSFGGIDTQYF.

The table lists this clonotype with a few counts. The rearrangement links TRBV6-5 to TRBJ1-1; 9 bases are shared with TRBD1. V shed 0 bases and J 4 bases; nucleotides not matched to a gene: 9. Per germline, CDR1 MNHEY and CDR2 SVGAGI. The length of the CDR3 is 17 residues. The CDR3 nucleotides are TGTGCCAGCAGTTACTCGACTAACAGGGGGCTAGGCACTGAAGCTTTCTTT. Encoded protein: CASSYSTNRGLGTEAFF.

In this sample, this clonotype turned up a few times. The chain links TRBV19 to TRBJ1-1; D perhaps matches TRBD1 (5 bases). Germline assignment: CDR1 LNHDA and CDR2 SQIVND (reference sequence). V was clipped by 6 bases and J by 2 bases, with 7 bases between them. The CDR3 has 12 amino acids. The CDR3 loop is CASSRDNTEAFF. In nucleotides, the CDR3 is TGTGCCAGTAGCAGGGATAACACTGAAGCTTTCTTT.

V gene TRBV6-6 combines with J gene TRBJ2-2; D may match TRBD1 or TRBD2 (5 bases each). CDR3 length equals 15 residues. V shed 5 bases and J shed 4 bases, with 14 bases lying between them. The germline CDR1 and CDR2 sequences are MNHNY and SVGAGI (reference sequence). CDR3 amino acids: CASSGTARGTGELFF. CDR3 DNA sequence: TGTGCCAGCAGTGGGACGGCCCGGGGCACCGGGGAGCTGTTTTTT.

The chain recombines TRBV20-1 with TRBJ1-5; the match to TRBD1 covers 8 bases. Per the germline V gene, CDR1 is DFQATT and CDR2 is SNEGSKA (reference sequence). This CDR3 contains 15 residues. Trimming at V came to 5 bases and at J to 7 bases, leaving 13 bases not matched to a gene. The CDR3 nucleotides are TGCAGTGCTTCCCTCTCGACAGGGGCAGGGCAGCCCCAGCATTTT. Protein sequence: CSASLSTGAGQPQHF.

The V call is TRBV28, the J call TRBJ1-6; 7 bases are shared with TRBD1. J gave up 6 bases and V 6 bases, and 8 bases lay outside the gene matches. This CDR3 spans 15 amino acids. The germline V gene encodes CDR1 MDHEN and CDR2 SYDVKM. In nucleotides, the CDR3 is TGTGCCAGCAGGGATCGACAGGGTTCTAATTCACCCCTCCACTTT. This codes for CASRDRQGSNSPLHF.

The CDR3 loop is CSVAREETQYF. In DNA form, the CDR3 reads TGCAGCGTTGCTAGGGAGGAGACCCAGTACTTC. The chain couples TRBV29-1 to TRBJ2-5; D is possibly TRBD2 (5 bases). The V end was cut by 4 bases, the J end by 5 bases, with 8 bases between. The germline gives CDR1 SQVTM, CDR2 ANQGSEA. The CDR3 is 11 residues long.

This clonotype was counted at least ten times. At one end the junction does not follow the germline gene, possibly because of a read error. The rearrangement links TRBV5-1 to TRBJ2-2, with 7 bases aligning to TRBD1. From germline, CDR1 is SGHRS and CDR2 YFSETQ. This CDR3 is built from 13 residues. The CDR3 bases are TGTGCCAGCAGCCCGACAGGGACCGGGGAGCTGTTTTTT. Residues: CASSPTGTGELFF.

This clonotype was counted only a few times. The chain employs TRBV9 and TRBJ2-1; 8 bases line up with TRBD1. The CDR3 extends over 18 amino acids. With 2 bases clipped from V and 0 bases from J, the junction kept 10 bases outside the gene matches. Looked up from germline, CDR1 is SGDLS and CDR2 is YYNGEE. This chain's CDR3 is CASSVGDRPNFSYNEQFF. The CDR3 nucleotides read TGTGCCAGCAGCGTCGGGGACAGGCCAAATTTCTCCTACAATGAGCAGTTCTTC.

This clonotype was picked up a small number of times. The rearrangement uses TRBV11-3 and TRBJ2-1, with a tentative D call TRBD2 (7 bases). V was clipped by 3 bases and J by 7 bases, with 16 bases between them. This CDR3 has 15 residues. The germline V gene encodes CDR1 SGHNT and CDR2 YENEEA. DNA for the CDR3: TGTGCCAGCAGCTTGGGGGGGGGCCTTACAAATGAGCAGTTCTTC. This gives the protein CASSLGGGLTNEQFF.

This chain joins TRBV27 and TRBJ1-2; the D gene is possibly TRBD1 (5 bases). V lost 5 bases and J lost 4, with 14 bases in between. Germline-derived CDR1 and CDR2 are MNHEY and SMNVEV (reference sequence). CDR3 length: 14 residues. The CDR3 DNA is TGTGCCAGCAGTATGGGGACGACTAGCTATGGCTACACCTTC. This translates into CASSMGTTSYGYTF.

This clonotype was counted a few times. The chain is built from TRBV6-6 and TRBJ1-1; maybe TRBD1 (5 bases). V lost 5 bases and J lost 6, with 13 bases in between. This CDR3 has 13 amino acids. The germline gives CDR1 MNHNY, CDR2 SVGAGI (reference sequence). The CDR3, as DNA: TGTGCCAGCAGTCCCCAGCAAGGGGCTGAAGCTTTCTTT. Its translation: CASSPQQGAEAFF.

This clonotype was recorded at least ten times. The CDR3 DNA sequence: TGTGCCAGCAGCAGTTTCGGTGCGGGGGTAGAACCGCAGTACTTC. It codes for CASSSFGAGVEPQYF. The rearrangement joins TRBV7-2 to TRBJ2-7, with 7 positions matching TRBD2. Germline CDR1 SGHTA, CDR2 FQGNSA. CDR3 length: 15 amino acids. V dropped 5 bases and J dropped 9; count of bases not matched to a gene: 16.

This clonotype has more than one count but fewer than ten. V usage is TRBV30 and J usage is TRBJ1-2; D is undetermined. From germline, CDR1 is GTSNPN and CDR2 SVGIG (reference sequence). V was pared by 5 bases and J by 6 bases, with 22 bases between. CDR3 length: 15 amino acids. The CDR3 DNA reads TGTGCCTGGGACGAAGAGGGAAGCTCGAAGGATGGCTACACCTTC. Its protein product is CAWDEEGSSKDGYTF.

The table lists this clonotype with a count of one. The chain combines TRBV6-1 with TRBJ1-2, with 9 bases lining up with TRBD1. The junction had 5 bases not matched to a gene; V was cut back by 11 bases and J by 4 bases. The CDR3 covers 12 residues. CDR1 is MNHNS, CDR2 SASEGT, per germline. In DNA, the CDR3 is TGTGCCTCGGGACAGGGTAGCTATGGCTACACCTTC. Protein sequence: CASGQGSYGYTF.

As for this clonotype: An end of the junction differs from the germline gene, which may be a read error. The V call is TRBV4-1, the J call TRBJ2-2; TRBD2 agrees at 8 bases. Germline V CDR1 and CDR2: MGHRA, YSYEKL. The CDR3 length is 18 residues. For the CDR3, the DNA is TGCGCCAGCAGCCACCCCTCCGGGAGGGCTGCGAACACCGGGGCGCTGTTTTTT. This sequence encodes CASSHPSGRAANTGALFF.

J is TRBJ1-2 and V is TRBV25-1, with unresolved D. The V end lost 6 bases, the J end lost 8 bases, and 13 bases lay between the germline ends. This CDR3 spans 12 amino acids. Germline V gene data show CDR1 as MGHDK and CDR2 as SYGVNS. The CDR3: CASSHGGRGYTF. CDR3 in DNA: TGTGCCAGCAGCCACGGCGGGAGGGGCTACACCTTC.

This clonotype was seen only once. The chain employs TRBV5-4 and TRBJ1-1, with no clear D. Trimming shortened V by 2 bases and J by 0 bases, and 14 bases separated the two germline ends. Germline CDR1 is SGHNT and CDR2 is YYREEE (reference sequence). The CDR3 consists of 16 residues. The CDR3 nucleotides are TGTGCCAGCAGCTTAGGAGGCTACCGGCTGAACACTGAAGCTTTCTTT. This gives the protein CASSLGGYRLNTEAFF.

The sample holds a few counts of this clonotype. The gene calls are TRBV7-8 and TRBJ2-2; 9 nucleotides line up with TRBD2. The CDR3 spans 16 residues. The trim removed 0 bases at V and 6 bases at J, leaving 5 bases unmatched. Germline V lookup: CDR1 SGHVS, CDR2 FQNEAQ. The CDR3 bases are TGTGCCAGCAGCTTAGCGGCGGGGGGGCTTTCCGGGGAGCTGTTTTTT. This translates into CASSLAAGGLSGELFF.

This clonotype was seen only a few times. The chain is built from TRBV7-2 and TRBJ2-7, with D perhaps TRBD2 (5 bases). This CDR3 region has 15 residues. CDR1 is SGHTA and CDR2 is FQGNSA in the germline V gene. V lost 0 bases, J lost 4 bases, and 13 bases lay in between. Here the CDR3 DNA reads TGTGCCAGCAGCTTAGCGGGAGATGCGGCATACGAGCAGTACTTC. This encodes CASSLAGDAAYEQYF.